This T cell receptor beta chain is drawn from a study of T cell responses to AZD1222 COVID-19 vaccine. Germline V gene lookup returns CDR1 LNHDA and CDR2 SQIVND (reference sequence). The CDR3 loop spans 12 amino acids. V was clipped by 9 bases and J by 1 base, with 9 bases between them. Sequencing used immunoSEQ multiplex PCR; TCRdb keeps in-frame clones, though not all of them. The table records 130,000 or so clones, roughly 94% of them present only once. V and J are TRBV19 and TRBJ1-1; tentative D call: TRBD1 (5 bases). This TCR was recovered from an adult in good health. The sequences come from peripheral blood, collected on day 0 of AZD1222 vaccination. As DNA, the CDR3 is TGTGCCAGCCGCGGGGCGAACACTGAAGCTTTCTTT. Translating gives CASRGANTEAFF. Combining the CDR3 with reference TRBV19 and TRBJ1-1 gives the whole variable domain DGGITQSPKYLFRKEGQNVTLSCEQNLNHDAMYWYRQDPGQGLRLIYYSQIVNDFQKGDIAEGYSVSREKKESFPLTVTSAQKNPTAFYLCASRGANTEAFFGQGTRLTVV.